Below are 21 T cell receptor beta chains sequenced from a single sample in a study of post-analysis software for immune sequencing data. Notes on the study in general: The study found TRBV5-6, TRBV5-1 and TRBV20-1 among about five TRBV segments more frequent in patients than controls.

Which antigens these TCRs recognize remains unknown. cDNA libraries of TCR beta carried unique molecular identifiers. Via MiXCR, TCRdb re-called the PCR reads, giving one row per CDR3 protein. The sample shows 700,000 to 800,000 distinct CDR3 sequences, roughly 27% of them seen only once. Sequencing was carried out using blood. These receptors all come from a girl under 18 with multiple sclerosis.

The CDR3 DNA sequence: TGTGCCAGCAGCCCGACAGGGGGCTACAGAGAAGCTTTCTTT. This sequence encodes CASSPTGGYREAFF. The rearrangement uses TRBV7-2 and TRBJ1-1, with 10 bases matching TRBD1. Germline assignment: CDR1 SGHTA and CDR2 FQGNSA. The trim removed 5 bases at V and 8 bases at J, leaving 8 bases unmatched. This CDR3 has 14 residues.

This clonotype was counted ten times or more. This sequence joins TRBV20-1 and TRBJ1-2; possible D gene TRBD1, 5 bases. Deletions cut 6 bases from V and 0 bases from J, with 11 bases between. The germline CDR1 and CDR2 sequences are DFQATT and SNEGSKA (reference sequence). The CDR3 is 13 amino acids. CDR3 region: CSAERQPNYGYTF. CDR3 bases: TGCAGTGCGGAGAGACAGCCTAACTATGGCTACACCTTC.

The chain is built from TRBV29-1 and TRBJ2-7, with a tentative D call TRBD2 (7 bases). V lost 3 bases, J lost 5 bases, and 17 bases lay in between. Germline assignment: CDR1 SQVTM and CDR2 ANQGSEA. The CDR3 loop spans 14 amino acids. The CDR3 region has the DNA TGCAGCGTTGAGGGGGGCTACGGGGGGAACGAGCAGTACTTC. Its protein is CSVEGGYGGNEQYF.

This chain joins TRBV20-1 and TRBJ1-4, with D perhaps matching TRBD1 (5 bases). The length of the CDR3 is 15 residues. V lost 0 bases and J lost 8, with 16 bases in between. Germline V gene data show CDR1 as DFQATT and CDR2 as SNEGSKA (reference sequence). DNA of the CDR3: TGCAGTGCTAGAGATTGGCAGGGAGGGAAAGAAAAACTGTTTTTT. Protein: CSARDWQGGKEKLFF.

The table lists this clonotype with a few counts. The chain couples TRBV6-2 or TRBV6-3 to TRBJ2-6; D perhaps matches TRBD2 (5 bases). CDR1 and CDR2 (germline): MNHEY, SVGEGT. The ends were cut back, 8 bases at V and 4 bases at J, with 15 bases in the middle. This CDR3 has 15 residues. The CDR3 loop is CASSGPRRGANVLTF. In DNA form, the CDR3 reads TGTGCCAGCTCCGGGCCTCGGAGGGGGGCCAACGTCCTGACTTTC.

This clonotype was counted ten times or more. The CDR3 sequence is CASSWGPGANVLTF. Written as DNA, the CDR3 is TGTGCCAGCAGCTGGGGTCCTGGGGCCAACGTCCTGACTTTC. V gene TRBV5-6 combines with J gene TRBJ2-6; D is undetermined. This CDR3 has 14 amino acids. Germline V lookup: CDR1 SGHDT, CDR2 YYEEEE. The germline V and J ends were trimmed by 3 bases and 2 bases, with 6 bases remaining between them.

This clonotype was seen a few times. The chain combines TRBV9 with TRBJ1-4; D not certain. Between the trimmed V and J ends, which lost 10 bases and 8 bases, there was a span of 9 bases. The CDR3 sequence is 10 residues long. Germline V gene lookup returns CDR1 SGDLS and CDR2 YYNGEE. The CDR3 reads CASGGEKLFF. DNA of the CDR3: TGTGCCTCCGGTGGGGAAAAACTGTTTTTT.

A remark on this clonotype: A junction end diverges from the germline sequence, so it may reflect a read error. The genes are TRBV5-1 and TRBJ1-4; D is uncertain. The CDR3 is 14 amino acids. CDR1 and CDR2 (germline): SGHRS, YFSETQ. The CDR3 nucleotides are TGCGCCGGCAGCATGACGGCAAGTTCCGAAAAACTGTTTTTT. This codes for CAGSMTASSEKLFF.

Only a few counts were recorded for this clonotype. V is TRBV2 and J is TRBJ1-6; 9 nucleotides agree with TRBD1. Trimming at V came to 2 bases and at J to 2 bases, leaving 4 bases not matched to a gene. Germline assignment: CDR1 SNHLY and CDR2 FYNNEI. The CDR3 is made up of 17 amino acids. The CDR3 DNA reads as TGTGCCAGCAGTGAACGGGGACAGGGCGCCTATAATTCACCCCTCCACTTT. Translation: CASSERGQGAYNSPLHF.

This clonotype has only a few counts. The V and J genes are TRBV6-2 or TRBV6-3 and TRBJ1-2; no definite D call. The CDR3 is made up of 14 amino acids. Trimming shortened V by 0 bases and J by 0 bases, and 5 bases separated the two germline ends. Germline V lookup: CDR1 MNHEY, CDR2 SVGEGT. CDR3 DNA: TGTGCCAGCAGTTACTCGTCGACTAACTATGGCTACACCTTC. Protein sequence: CASSYSSTNYGYTF.

This clonotype was detected a few times. This chain links TRBV2 with TRBJ2-7; weak D call: TRBD1 (6 bases). The length of the CDR3 is 14 residues. Trimming pared 2 bases from V and 6 bases from J, leaving 14 bases between. Germline CDR1 is SNHLY and CDR2 is FYNNEI. Here the CDR3 DNA reads TGTGCCAGCAGTGAAACAGGGACGCGGGCCGAGCAGTACTTC. Translated: CASSETGTRAEQYF. Complete variable domain (other parts from reference TRBV2 and TRBJ2-7): EPEVTQTPSHQVTQMGQEVILRCVPISNHLYFYWYRQILGQKVEFLVSFYNNEISEKSEIFDDQFSVERPDGSNFTLKIRSTKLEDSAMYFCASSETGTRAEQYFGPGTRLTVT.

This clonotype was observed a handful of times. This chain joins TRBV15 and TRBJ2-1, with a weak D call TRBD2 (6 bases). V lost 1 base to trimming and J lost 7 bases, with 17 bases between them. The CDR3 is 16 amino acids. Germline CDR1 reads LNHNV; CDR2 reads YYDKDF (reference sequence). The chain's CDR3 is CATSRVPGVAGNEQFF. DNA for the CDR3: TGTGCCACCAGCAGAGTTCCGGGAGTAGCTGGGAATGAGCAGTTCTTC.

The chain carries TRBV20-1 and TRBJ2-2; 9 bases align to TRBD2. Germline lookup yields CDR1 DFQATT and CDR2 SNEGSKA (reference sequence). The CDR3 totals 17 residues. Trimming removed 6 bases from V and 5 bases from J; junction bases left unmatched: 16. Here the CDR3 DNA reads TGCAGTGCAACAAATCCGGTAGCGGGGGAGGAAACCGGGGAGCTGTTTTTT. Protein: CSATNPVAGEETGELFF.

The rearrangement joins TRBV6-2 or TRBV6-3 to TRBJ2-4; 8 nucleotides match TRBD2. The assigned J gene may be wrong: the sequence end matches TRBJ2-7 better. Germline V gives CDR1 MNHEY, CDR2 SVGEGT. The CDR3 sequence is 15 residues long. As DNA, the CDR3 is TGTGCCAGCAGTTACCCCGGGACTAGGACCTACGAGCAGTACTTC. Translating gives CASSYPGTRTYEQYF.

This chain joins TRBV6-1 and TRBJ2-3; 12 nucleotides agree with TRBD2. V lost 6 bases to trimming and J lost 4 bases; unmatched junction nucleotides: 17. Looked up from germline, CDR1 is MNHNS and CDR2 is SASEGT. This CDR3 spans 19 amino acids. CDR3 DNA: TGTGCCAGCAGCCTCTGGGGTCTAGCGGGGGGGCTAGTGGCAGATACGCAGTATTTT. It specifies CASSLWGLAGGLVADTQYF.

This chain connects TRBV5-1 to TRBJ1-1; TRBD1 is a possible D gene (5 bases). Germline V gives CDR1 SGHRS, CDR2 YFSETQ. V dropped 2 bases and J dropped 6 bases, with 11 bases sitting between them. The CDR3 contains 13 residues. The CDR3: CASSFAGQAEAFF. The CDR3 nucleotides read TGCGCCAGCAGCTTTGCGGGGCAAGCTGAAGCTTTCTTT.

The chain has TRBV6-6 and TRBJ2-1, with 8 bases that match TRBD2. This CDR3 is 16 amino acids long. Germline loops: CDR1 MNHNY, CDR2 SVGAGI (reference sequence). Germline trimming cut 1 base from V and 8 bases from J; bases unmatched to any gene: 10. CDR3 amino acids: CASSYFASGSGDEQFF. Here the CDR3 DNA reads TGTGCCAGCAGTTACTTCGCCAGCGGGAGTGGGGATGAGCAGTTCTTC.

This clonotype appeared once. A much bigger clone sits one base away, suggesting this may be a read error. The gene calls are TRBV29-1 and TRBJ2-7, with D perhaps TRBD1 (5 bases). The CDR3 runs to 12 residues. The germline V gene encodes CDR1 SQVTM and CDR2 ANQGSEA. With 7 bases removed from V and 1 base from J, the gap between germline ends came to 11 bases. As DNA, the CDR3 is TGCAGCGCCGACCCAGGGTCCTACGAGCAGTACTTC. This sequence encodes CSADPGSYEQYF.

The table lists this clonotype with a few counts. One junction end disagrees with the germline gene, perhaps due to a read error. The chain carries TRBV4-3 and TRBJ2-3; D unresolved. CDR3 length equals 15 residues. Germline assignment: CDR1 LGHNA and CDR2 YSLEER. As DNA, the CDR3 is TGCGCCAGCAGCCAGCGCGTGGGTAGCACAGATACGCGGTATTTT. Translation: CASSQRVGSTDTRYF.

This clonotype has just a few counts. V and J are TRBV6-2 or TRBV6-3 and TRBJ2-3; 7 bases are shared with TRBD1. Germline V gene lookup returns CDR1 MNHEY and CDR2 SVGEGT. Unmatched junction bases numbered 6, after V lost 6 bases and J lost 0 bases. The CDR3 contains 15 residues. The CDR3 is CASSYGRGSTDTQYF. The CDR3 DNA reads as TGTGCCAGCAGCTATGGCAGGGGGAGCACAGATACGCAGTATTTT.

This clonotype has more than one count but fewer than ten. CDR3 protein: CSASTSGSPTWEQYF. In nucleotides, the CDR3 is TGCAGTGCTTCGACTAGCGGTAGCCCAACCTGGGAGCAGTACTTC. The gene calls are TRBV20-1 and TRBJ2-7, with TRBD2 identical over 9 bases. The CDR3 totals 15 residues. Germline trimming cut 5 bases from V and 7 bases from J; bases unmatched to any gene: 15. CDR1 and CDR2 (germline): DFQATT, SNEGSKA (reference sequence).